Given below is one TCR beta chain in context. The sample is drawn from a study of blood T cell repertoires in COVID-19. As for the study in general: Sample material is recorded as cDNA or gDNA derived from T cells, B-cell-depleted T cells, or PBMCs.

CDR1 SGHTA and CDR2 FQGNSA come from the germline V gene. The CDR3 spans 14 residues. J gave up 1 base and V 5 bases, and 4 bases lay outside the gene matches. Method: immunoSEQ multiplex PCR; TCRdb's copy keeps in-frame clones and lacks some. Here the sample spans approximately 210,000 clones, around nine tenths being singletons. The clonotype was recovered from a man aged 40-49 years with acute or convalescent COVID-19. The rearrangement uses TRBV7-2 and TRBJ2-7; 8 bases map to TRBD1. The specimen was peripheral blood. The DNA for the CDR3 is TGTGCCAGCAGCATCTGGACAGGGTCCTACGAGCAGTACTTC. Residues: CASSIWTGSYEQYF.